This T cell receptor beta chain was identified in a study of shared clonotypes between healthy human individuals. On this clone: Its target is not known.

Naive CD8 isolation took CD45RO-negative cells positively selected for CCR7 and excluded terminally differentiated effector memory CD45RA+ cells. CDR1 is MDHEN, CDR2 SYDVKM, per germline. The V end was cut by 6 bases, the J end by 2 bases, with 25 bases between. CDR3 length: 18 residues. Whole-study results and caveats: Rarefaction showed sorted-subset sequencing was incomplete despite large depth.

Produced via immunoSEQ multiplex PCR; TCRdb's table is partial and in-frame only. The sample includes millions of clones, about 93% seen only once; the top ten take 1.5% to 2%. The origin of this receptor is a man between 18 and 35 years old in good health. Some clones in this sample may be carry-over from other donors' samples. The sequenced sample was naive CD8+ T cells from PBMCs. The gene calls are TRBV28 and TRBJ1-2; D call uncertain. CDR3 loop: CASSPHNVGVGLNYGYTF. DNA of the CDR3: TGTGCCAGCAGCCCCCATAACGTGGGAGTGGGCCTCAACTATGGCTACACCTTC.